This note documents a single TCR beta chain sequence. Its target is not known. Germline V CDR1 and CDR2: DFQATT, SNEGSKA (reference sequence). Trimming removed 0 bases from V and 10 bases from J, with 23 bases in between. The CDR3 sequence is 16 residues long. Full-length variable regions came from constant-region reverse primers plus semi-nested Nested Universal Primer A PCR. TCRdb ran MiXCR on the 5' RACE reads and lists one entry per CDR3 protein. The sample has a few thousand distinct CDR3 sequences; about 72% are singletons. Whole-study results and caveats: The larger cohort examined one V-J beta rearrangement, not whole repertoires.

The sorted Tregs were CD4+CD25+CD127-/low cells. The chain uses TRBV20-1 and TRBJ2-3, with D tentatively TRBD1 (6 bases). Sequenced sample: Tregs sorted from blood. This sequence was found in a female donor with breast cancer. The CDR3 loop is CSARDPTRTVPLPQYF. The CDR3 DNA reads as TGCAGTGCTAGAGATCCTACCAGGACAGTCCCCCTTCCGCAGTATTTT.